This T cell receptor beta chain was sequenced in a study of T cell responses to AZD1222 COVID-19 vaccine. Points from the study as a whole: All repertoire sampling was performed exclusively after the peak T cell response. There were mostly white British donors and more females than males, and clonal diversity was possibly underestimated. Baseline serostatus was positive in only a handful of AZD1222 recipients. With two AZD1222 doses given, Spike-specific TCR breadth and depth both rose.

Method: immunoSEQ multiplex PCR; TCRdb's copy keeps in-frame clones and lacks some. The sample contains 200,000 or so clones, about 89% of which appear only once. To note about this clone: Its antigen is undetermined.

The starting material was peripheral blood, obtained on day 0 of MenACWY control vaccination. This TCR derives from an adult in good health.

The CDR3 protein is CASSLEGDRVLTEAFF. The CDR3 DNA sequence: TGTGCCAGCAGCTTAGAGGGGGACAGGGTTCTCACTGAAGCTTTCTTT. The rearrangement links TRBV7-9 to TRBJ1-1; 9 nucleotides align to TRBD1. The CDR3 length is 16 residues. Germline CDR1 and CDR2: SEHNR and FQNEAQ (reference sequence). After removal of 1 base from V and 4 bases from J, the junction contained 7 bases not matched to a gene.